The present entry profiles one T cell receptor beta chain with its context. The antigen is undetermined. From germline, CDR1 is SGHRS and CDR2 YFSETQ. The ends lost 0 bases at V and 5 bases at J; junction bases unmatched: 5. The CDR3 length is 17 residues. The data are from a study of cytomegalovirus exposure and HLA in healthy donors. Study-level findings and limits: Most TCR sequences were seen very rarely across donors, but some public TCRs occurred in many. A few of the chains that were CMV-associated were confirmed in vitro to be specific for CMV antigens. With high specificity and sensitivity, the classifier reportedly diagnosed cytomegalovirus status.

It was with 60 Vbeta and 13 Jbeta primers that the PCR ran. TCRdb keeps only in-frame clones here, not all; method: immunoSEQ multiplex PCR. Seen here are about 82,000 clones, roughly 9.1% observed once, and the top ten hold about 25%. Sequencing was done on a sample of PBMCs. This TCR was sampled from a man between 60 and 75 years old in good health and CMV-seropositive. The chain uses TRBV5-1 and TRBJ2-5, with 15 bases identical to TRBD2. The CDR3 protein is CASSLGTSGRALETQYF. Written as DNA, the CDR3 is TGCGCCAGCAGCTTGGGGACTAGCGGGAGGGCCTTGGAGACCCAGTACTTC.